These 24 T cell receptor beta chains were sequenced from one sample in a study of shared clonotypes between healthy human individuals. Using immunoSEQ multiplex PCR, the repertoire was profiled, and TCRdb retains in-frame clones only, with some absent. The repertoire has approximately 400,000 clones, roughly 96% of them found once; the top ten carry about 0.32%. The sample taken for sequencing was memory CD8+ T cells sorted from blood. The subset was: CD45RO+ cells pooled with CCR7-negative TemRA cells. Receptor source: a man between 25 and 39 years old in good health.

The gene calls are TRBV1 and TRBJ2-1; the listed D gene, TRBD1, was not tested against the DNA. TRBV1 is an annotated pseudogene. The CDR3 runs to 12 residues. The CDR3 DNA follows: TGCACCAGCAGCCGGGGCGTGAATGAGCAGTTCTTC. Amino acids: CTSSRGVNEQFF.

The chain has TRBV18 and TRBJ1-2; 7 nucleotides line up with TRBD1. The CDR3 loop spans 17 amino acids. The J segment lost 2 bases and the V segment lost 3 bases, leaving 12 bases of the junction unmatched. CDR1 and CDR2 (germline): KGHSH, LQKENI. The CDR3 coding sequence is TGTGCCAGCTCACCCCAACCTTGGACAGGAGTAAACTATGGCTACACCTTC. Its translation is CASSPQPWTGVNYGYTF.

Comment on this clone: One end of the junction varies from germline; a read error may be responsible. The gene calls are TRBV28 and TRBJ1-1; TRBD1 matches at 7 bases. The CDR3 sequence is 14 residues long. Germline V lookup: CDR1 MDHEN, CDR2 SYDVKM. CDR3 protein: CASGLIQGGTEAFF. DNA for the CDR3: TGTGCCAGCGGTTTAATCCAGGGGGGCACTGAAGCTTTCTTT. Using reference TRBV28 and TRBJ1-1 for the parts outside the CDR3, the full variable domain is DVKVTQSSRYLVKRTGEKVFLECVQDMDHENMFWYRQDPGLGLRLIYFSYDVKMKEKGDIPEGYSVSREKKERFSLILESASTNQTSMYLCASGLIQGGTEAFFGQGTRLTVV.

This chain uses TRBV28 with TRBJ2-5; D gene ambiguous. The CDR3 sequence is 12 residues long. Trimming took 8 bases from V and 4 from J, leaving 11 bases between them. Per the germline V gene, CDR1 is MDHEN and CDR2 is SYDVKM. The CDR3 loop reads CASGEAGETQYF. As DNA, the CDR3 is TGTGCCAGCGGAGAGGCTGGAGAGACCCAGTACTTC.

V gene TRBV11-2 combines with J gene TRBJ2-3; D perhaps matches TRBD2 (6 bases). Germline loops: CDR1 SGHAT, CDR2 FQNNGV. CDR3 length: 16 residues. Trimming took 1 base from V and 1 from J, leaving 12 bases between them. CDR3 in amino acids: CASSLVGGEGTDTQYF. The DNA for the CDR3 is TGTGCCAGCAGCTTAGTGGGGGGAGAGGGCACAGATACGCAGTATTTT.

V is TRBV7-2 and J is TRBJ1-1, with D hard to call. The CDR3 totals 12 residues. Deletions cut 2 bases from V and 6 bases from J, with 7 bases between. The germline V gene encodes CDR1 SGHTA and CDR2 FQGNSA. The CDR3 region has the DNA TGTGCCAGCAGCTTATTAAGGCCTGAAGCTTTCTTT. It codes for CASSLLRPEAFF. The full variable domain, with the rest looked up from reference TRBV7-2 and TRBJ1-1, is GAGVSQSPSNKVTEKGKDVELRCDPISGHTALYWYRQSLGQGLEFLIYFQGNSAPDKSGLPSDRFSAERTGGSVSTLTIQRTQQEDSAVYLCASSLLRPEAFFGQGTRLTVV.

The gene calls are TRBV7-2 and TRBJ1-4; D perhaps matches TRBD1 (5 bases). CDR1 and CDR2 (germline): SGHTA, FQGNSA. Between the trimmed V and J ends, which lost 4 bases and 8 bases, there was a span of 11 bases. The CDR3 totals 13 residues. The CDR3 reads CASSSVRGEKLFF. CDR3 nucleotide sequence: TGTGCCAGCAGCTCCGTAAGGGGCGAAAAACTGTTTTTT. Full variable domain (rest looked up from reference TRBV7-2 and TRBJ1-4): GAGVSQSPSNKVTEKGKDVELRCDPISGHTALYWYRQSLGQGLEFLIYFQGNSAPDKSGLPSDRFSAERTGGSVSTLTIQRTQQEDSAVYLCASSSVRGEKLFFGSGTQLSVL.

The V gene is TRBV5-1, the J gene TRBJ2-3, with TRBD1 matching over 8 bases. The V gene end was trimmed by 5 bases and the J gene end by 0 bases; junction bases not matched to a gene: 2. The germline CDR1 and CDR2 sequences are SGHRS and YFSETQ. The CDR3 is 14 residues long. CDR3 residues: CASRGQASTDTQYF. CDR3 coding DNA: TGCGCCAGCAGGGGACAGGCTAGCACAGATACGCAGTATTTT.

CDR3 protein: CASSWRENTEAFF. CDR3 sequence (DNA): TGTGCCAGCAGTTGGCGGGAGAACACTGAAGCTTTCTTT. J is TRBJ1-1 and V is TRBV6-5; D gene uncertain. The germline V and J ends were trimmed by 4 bases and 1 base, with 7 bases remaining between them. This CDR3 spans 13 amino acids. Germline loops: CDR1 MNHEY, CDR2 SVGAGI.

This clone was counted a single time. The CDR3 sequence: CASSLSSSGSDEQYF. Here the CDR3 DNA reads TGCGCCAGCAGCTTGAGCTCTAGCGGGAGTGATGAGCAGTACTTC. The chain recombines TRBV5-1 with TRBJ2-7, with 10 bases matching TRBD2. V was clipped by 1 base and J by 7 bases; unmatched bases: 8. The length of the CDR3 is 15 residues. Germline V gene sequence: CDR1 SGHRS, CDR2 YFSETQ.

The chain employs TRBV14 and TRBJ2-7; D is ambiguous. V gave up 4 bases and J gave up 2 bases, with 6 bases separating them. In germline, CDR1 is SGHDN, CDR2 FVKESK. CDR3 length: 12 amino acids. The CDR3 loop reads CASSRFAYEQYF. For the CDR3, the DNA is TGTGCCAGCAGCCGGTTTGCCTACGAGCAGTACTTC.

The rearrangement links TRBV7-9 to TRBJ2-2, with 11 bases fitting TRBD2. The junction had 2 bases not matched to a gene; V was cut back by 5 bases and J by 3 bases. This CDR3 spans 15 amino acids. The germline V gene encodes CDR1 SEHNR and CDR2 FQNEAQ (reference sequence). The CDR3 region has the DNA TGTGCCAGCAGCGTTAGCGGGAGGGACACCGGGGAGCTGTTTTTT. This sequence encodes CASSVSGRDTGELFF.

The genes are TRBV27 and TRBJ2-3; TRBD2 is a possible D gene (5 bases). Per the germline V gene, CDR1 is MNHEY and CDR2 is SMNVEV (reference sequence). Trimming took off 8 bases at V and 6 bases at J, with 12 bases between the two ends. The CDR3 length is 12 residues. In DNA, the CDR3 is TGTGCCAGCTGGACTTCCCGGGATACGCAGTATTTT. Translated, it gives CASWTSRDTQYF.

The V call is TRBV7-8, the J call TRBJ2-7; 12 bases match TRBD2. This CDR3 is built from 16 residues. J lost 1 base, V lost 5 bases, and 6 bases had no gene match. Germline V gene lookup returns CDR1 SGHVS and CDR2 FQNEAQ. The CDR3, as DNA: TGTGCCAGCAGCCTGACTAGCGGGAGCCCTTCCTACGAGCAGTACTTC. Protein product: CASSLTSGSPSYEQYF.

The CDR3: CSAGQKNIQYF. CDR3 DNA: TGCAGTGCTGGACAGAAAAACATTCAGTACTTC. The rearrangement uses TRBV29-1 and TRBJ2-4, with D perhaps matching TRBD1 (6 bases). The germline CDR1 and CDR2 sequences are SQVTM and ANQGSEA. This CDR3 spans 11 amino acids. The whole variable domain, remainder taken from reference TRBV29-1 and TRBJ2-4, is SAVISQKPSRDICQRGTSLTIQCQVDSQVTMMFWYRQQPGQSLTLIATANQGSEATYESGFVIDKFPISRPNLTFSTLTVSNMSPEDSSIYLCSAGQKNIQYFGAGTRLSVL.

DNA for the CDR3: TGTGCCAGCAGCCCGGGACTAGAGGCCGAGAGCTCCTACGAGCAGTACTTC. Amino acids: CASSPGLEAESSYEQYF. The J gene is TRBJ2-7, the V gene TRBV28, with 8 positions matching TRBD2. V was pared by 6 bases and J by 0 bases, with 13 bases of the junction left unmatched. This CDR3 has 17 amino acids. CDR1 is MDHEN, CDR2 SYDVKM, per germline.

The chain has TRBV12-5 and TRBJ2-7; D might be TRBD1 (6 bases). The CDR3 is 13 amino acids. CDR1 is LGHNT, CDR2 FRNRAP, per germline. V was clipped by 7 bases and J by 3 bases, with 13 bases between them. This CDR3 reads CASVPDRRYEQYF. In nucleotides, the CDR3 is TGTGCTAGTGTTCCGGACAGACGCTACGAGCAGTACTTC. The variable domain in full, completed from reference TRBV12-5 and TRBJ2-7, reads DARVTQTPRHKVTEMGQEVTMRCQPILGHNTVFWYRQTMMQGLELLAYFRNRAPLDDSGMPKDRFSAEMPDATLATLKIQPSEPRDSAVYFCASVPDRRYEQYFGPGTRLTVT.

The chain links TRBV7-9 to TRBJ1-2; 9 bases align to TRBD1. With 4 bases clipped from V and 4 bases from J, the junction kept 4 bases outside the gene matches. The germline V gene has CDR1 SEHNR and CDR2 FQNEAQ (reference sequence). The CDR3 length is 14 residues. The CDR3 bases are TGTGCCAGCAGCTCTCCGGGACAGGGCTATGGCTACACCTTC. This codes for CASSSPGQGYGYTF.

The CDR3 DNA is TGTGCCAGCAGCTTGGCCGGGACTGTCAAAAACATTCAGTACTTC. Amino acids: CASSLAGTVKNIQYF. The V gene is TRBV7-2, the J gene TRBJ2-4; D is possibly TRBD2 (6 bases). The CDR3 loop spans 15 amino acids. Looked up from germline, CDR1 is SGHTA and CDR2 is FQGNSA. The V gene lost 3 bases and the J gene lost 3 bases, with 12 bases spanning the gap.

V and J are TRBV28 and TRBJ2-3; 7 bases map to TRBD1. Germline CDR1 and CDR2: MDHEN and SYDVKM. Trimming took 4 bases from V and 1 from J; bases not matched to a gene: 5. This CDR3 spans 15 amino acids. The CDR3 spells CASSSPGGRTDTQYF. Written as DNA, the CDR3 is TGTGCCAGCAGTTCACCAGGGGGACGCACAGATACGCAGTATTTT. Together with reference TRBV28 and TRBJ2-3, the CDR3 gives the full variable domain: DVKVTQSSRYLVKRTGEKVFLECVQDMDHENMFWYRQDPGLGLRLIYFSYDVKMKEKGDIPEGYSVSREKKERFSLILESASTNQTSMYLCASSSPGGRTDTQYFGPGTRLTVL.

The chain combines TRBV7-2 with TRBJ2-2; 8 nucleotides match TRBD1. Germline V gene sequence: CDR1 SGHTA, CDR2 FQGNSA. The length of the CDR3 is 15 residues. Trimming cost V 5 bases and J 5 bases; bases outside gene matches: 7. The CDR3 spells CASSSNRGDTGELFF. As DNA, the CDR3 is TGTGCCAGCAGCAGCAACAGGGGGGATACCGGGGAGCTGTTTTTT.

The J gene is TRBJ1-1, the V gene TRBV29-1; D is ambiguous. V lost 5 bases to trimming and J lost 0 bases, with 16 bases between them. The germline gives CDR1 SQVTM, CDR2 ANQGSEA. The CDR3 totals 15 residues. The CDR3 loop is CSVNPYGNMNTEAFF. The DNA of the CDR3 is TGCAGCGTTAACCCATATGGGAACATGAACACTGAAGCTTTCTTT.

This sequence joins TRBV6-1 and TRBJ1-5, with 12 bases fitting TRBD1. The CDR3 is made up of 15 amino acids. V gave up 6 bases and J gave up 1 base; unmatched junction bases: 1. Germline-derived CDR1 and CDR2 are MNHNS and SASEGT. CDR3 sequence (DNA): TGTGCCAGCAGGGGACAGGGGGCGAGCAATCAGCCCCAGCATTTT. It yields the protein CASRGQGASNQPQHF.

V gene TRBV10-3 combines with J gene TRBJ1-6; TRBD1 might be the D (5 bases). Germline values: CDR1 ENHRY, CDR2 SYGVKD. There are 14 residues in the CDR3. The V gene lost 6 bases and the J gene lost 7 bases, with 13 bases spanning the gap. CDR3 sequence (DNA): TGTGCCATCAGCCGGAGGGGCTGGAATTCACCCCTCCACTTT. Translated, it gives CAISRRGWNSPLHF.